The next 30 T cell receptor beta chains were all read from a single sample in a study of radiation and T cells in renal cell carcinoma. Documented time point: baseline pretreatment blood. As for treatment: 15 Gy SBRT to primary tumor, nephrectomy 4 weeks later. The repertoire was sequenced with immunoSEQ multiplex PCR; TCRdb's copy has only in-frame clones and lacks some. The sample carries approximately 150,000 clones, approximately 82% recorded once. Sequencing was performed on blood, taken from a patient whose treatment included radiotherapy and nephrectomy. These receptors were obtained from a woman aged 50 to 60 with renal cell carcinoma.

The rearrangement joins TRBV5-1 to TRBJ1-2; D is unclear. Trimming removed 4 bases at V and 8 bases at J, with 18 bases between. This CDR3 spans 14 amino acids. Per germline, CDR1 SGHRS and CDR2 YFSETQ. CDR3 protein: CASSLYFPSDGYTF. In DNA form, the CDR3 reads TGCGCCAGCAGCCTGTACTTCCCTTCAGACGGCTACACCTTC.

The chain recombines TRBV9 with TRBJ1-6; 7 nucleotides agree with TRBD1. The CDR3 totals 17 residues. Germline values: CDR1 SGDLS, CDR2 YYNGEE. V dropped 3 bases and J dropped 2; count of bases not matched to a gene: 8. The DNA of the CDR3 is TGTGCCAGCAGCGCCGGGCGGGACAGAGCCTATAATTCACCCCTCCACTTT. Translation: CASSAGRDRAYNSPLHF. Combining the CDR3 with reference TRBV9 and TRBJ1-6 gives the whole variable domain DSGVTQTPKHLITATGQRVTLRCSPRSGDLSVYWYQQSLDQGLQFLIQYYNGEERAKGNILERFSAQQFPDLHSELNLSSLELGDSALYFCASSAGRDRAYNSPLHFGNGTRLTVT.

The chain couples TRBV29-1 to TRBJ2-5, with D possibly being TRBD2 (6 bases). Germline values: CDR1 SQVTM, CDR2 ANQGSEA. CDR3 size: 13 residues. Trimming pared 4 bases from V and 5 bases from J, leaving 14 bases between. CDR3 nucleotides: TGCAGCGTTGTAGACCCCGGAGGGGAGACCCAGTACTTC. This translates into CSVVDPGGETQYF. The full variable domain, in which reference TRBV29-1 and TRBJ2-5 provide the parts outside the CDR3, is SAVISQKPSRDICQRGTSLTIQCQVDSQVTMMFWYRQQPGQSLTLIATANQGSEATYESGFVIDKFPISRPNLTFSTLTVSNMSPEDSSIYLCSVVDPGGETQYFGPGTRLLVL.

The chain is built from TRBV2 and TRBJ2-5, with D tentatively TRBD1 or TRBD2 (5 bases each). Per the germline V gene, CDR1 is SNHLY and CDR2 is FYNNEI. Trimming took 7 bases from V and 5 from J, leaving 11 bases between them. This CDR3 is built from 12 residues. The CDR3 protein is CASNSGRETQYF. CDR3 in DNA: TGTGCCAGCAATTCGGGGCGGGAGACCCAGTACTTC.

This clone was recorded once. CDR3 region: CASSPGPWETQYF. The CDR3 region has the DNA TGTGCCAGCAGTCCGGGGCCCTGGGAGACCCAGTACTTC. V gene TRBV6-5 combines with J gene TRBJ2-5; D possibly matches TRBD1 or TRBD2 (5 bases each). This CDR3 has 13 amino acids. CDR1 MNHEY and CDR2 SVGAGI come from the germline V gene. V dropped 5 bases and J dropped 5 bases, with 12 bases sitting between them.

A note on this clone: The missing conserved phenylalanine or tryptophan at the end of this CDR3 makes a read error likely. It is unclear where the CDR3 begins or ends on the DNA, so no DNA is shown, and the CDR3 is as TCRdb lists it. The rearrangement uses TRBV19 and TRBJ1-2. The CDR3 is 11 amino acids in total, end residues counted. Germline loops: CDR1 LNHDA, CDR2 SQIVND (reference sequence). The CDR3 sequence is CASSIDQDLHL.

The chain carries TRBV2 and TRBJ1-1; a possible D gene is TRBD1 (6 bases). V lost 7 bases and J 1 base, leaving 13 bases between the germline ends. The germline CDR1 and CDR2 sequences are SNHLY and FYNNEI. CDR3 length: 14 residues. CDR3 sequence reads: CASTADSQNTEAFF. The CDR3 DNA reads TGTGCCAGCACCGCGGACAGCCAGAACACTGAAGCTTTCTTT.

The chain links TRBV9 to TRBJ2-3; TRBD1 agrees at 10 bases. This CDR3 region has 17 residues. V trimming: 2 bases; J trimming: 5 bases; junction bases outside the gene matches: 11. Germline V gene data show CDR1 as SGDLS and CDR2 as YYNGEE. The CDR3 DNA sequence: TGTGCCAGCAGCGTCGGCCGGGACAGGGGTTATGGAGATACGCAGTATTTT. Encoded protein: CASSVGRDRGYGDTQYF. Combining the CDR3 with reference TRBV9 and TRBJ2-3 gives the whole variable domain DSGVTQTPKHLITATGQRVTLRCSPRSGDLSVYWYQQSLDQGLQFLIQYYNGEERAKGNILERFSAQQFPDLHSELNLSSLELGDSALYFCASSVGRDRGYGDTQYFGPGTRLTVL.

Remarks on this clone: Other DNA sequences in the sample encode the same CDR3. The V call is TRBV30, the J call TRBJ2-5; no reliable D call. The CDR3 spans 13 residues. Trimming pared 0 bases from V and 2 bases from J, leaving 7 bases between. Germline assignment: CDR1 GTSNPN and CDR2 SVGIG (reference sequence). The CDR3 sequence is CAWSVQSQETQYF. In DNA, the CDR3 is TGTGCCTGGAGTGTGCAAAGTCAAGAGACCCAGTACTTC.

The chain employs TRBV7-2 and TRBJ2-2; tentatively, D is TRBD1 (5 bases). The V end was cut by 5 bases, the J end by 4 bases, with 14 bases between. CDR3 length: 15 residues. Per germline, CDR1 SGHTA and CDR2 FQGNSA. This chain's CDR3 is CASSPGHSGTGELFF. CDR3 coding DNA: TGTGCCAGCAGCCCAGGACACTCGGGCACCGGGGAGCTGTTTTTT. The whole variable domain, filled in from reference TRBV7-2 and TRBJ2-2, reads GAGVSQSPSNKVTEKGKDVELRCDPISGHTALYWYRQSLGQGLEFLIYFQGNSAPDKSGLPSDRFSAERTGGSVSTLTIQRTQQEDSAVYLCASSPGHSGTGELFFGEGSRLTVL.

This sequence joins TRBV25-1 and TRBJ2-7; D unresolved. The germline gives CDR1 MGHDK, CDR2 SYGVNS. V lost 3 bases and J lost 3, with 3 bases in between. This CDR3 is 11 amino acids long. In DNA form, the CDR3 reads TGTGCCAGCAGTGATCTCTACGAGCAGTACTTC. Translating it yields CASSDLYEQYF.

The chain is built from TRBV9 and TRBJ2-6; 7 positions agree with TRBD1. This CDR3 region has 15 residues. Per germline, CDR1 SGDLS and CDR2 YYNGEE. Trimming took 1 base from V and 3 from J; bases not matched to a gene: 1. The CDR3 region has the DNA TGTGCCAGCAGCGTAACAGGGGATGGGGCCAACGTCCTGACTTTC. Translation: CASSVTGDGANVLTF. Variable domain in full (rest from reference TRBV9 and TRBJ2-6): DSGVTQTPKHLITATGQRVTLRCSPRSGDLSVYWYQQSLDQGLQFLIQYYNGEERAKGNILERFSAQQFPDLHSELNLSSLELGDSALYFCASSVTGDGANVLTFGAGSRLTVL.

The chain uses TRBV5-4 and TRBJ2-2; no firm D call. Trimming stripped 5 bases from V and 3 bases from J, with 8 bases between. The CDR3 contains 13 residues. Germline V CDR1 and CDR2: SGHNT, YYREEE (reference sequence). The CDR3 region has the DNA TGTGCCAGCAGAGGCACTTACACCGGGGAGCTGTTTTTT. This gives the protein CASRGTYTGELFF.

This clone was recorded a few times. V gene TRBV4-2 combines with J gene TRBJ2-4; D call uncertain. The CDR3 is made up of 13 amino acids. Germline CDR1 and CDR2: LGHNA and YNFKEQ. The V and J ends lost 0 bases and 1 base respectively, with 1 base between them. The CDR3 spells CASSQEAKNIQYF. In DNA, the CDR3 is TGTGCCAGCAGCCAAGAGGCCAAAAACATTCAGTACTTC.

This chain joins TRBV5-4 and TRBJ1-5; D gene ambiguous. V dropped 0 bases and J dropped 3 bases, with 10 bases sitting between them. There are 15 residues in the CDR3. Germline loops: CDR1 SGHNT, CDR2 YYREEE (reference sequence). The CDR3 DNA follows: TGTGCCAGCAGCTTGGATAGGTCAGACAATCAGCCCCAGCATTTT. Amino acid sequence: CASSLDRSDNQPQHF.

The rearrangement joins TRBV5-1 to TRBJ2-3; no clear D gene. Germline V gene sequence: CDR1 SGHRS, CDR2 YFSETQ. V was pared by 0 bases and J by 2 bases, with 7 bases between. CDR3 size: 14 residues. CDR3 nucleotide sequence: TGCGCCAGCAGCTTGGCGCAGTCCACAGATACGCAGTATTTT. Translating gives CASSLAQSTDTQYF.

This clone was detected only a few times. CDR3 sequence (DNA): TGTGCCAGTAGTATAGCAGGGCAGAGAGAGACCCAGTACTTC. Protein: CASSIAGQRETQYF. The gene calls are TRBV19 and TRBJ2-5, with D tentatively TRBD1 (5 bases). The CDR3 consists of 14 residues. The V gene's germline CDR1 is LNHDA and CDR2 SQIVND (reference sequence). V dropped 1 base and J dropped 4 bases, with 10 bases sitting between them.

Notes on this clone: An end of the junction does not agree with germline; a read error may underlie this. V is TRBV5-4 and J is TRBJ2-3; D is tentatively TRBD1 or TRBD2 (5 bases each). This CDR3 spans 15 amino acids. Germline CDR1 and CDR2: SGHNT and YYREEE (reference sequence). As DNA, the CDR3 is TGTGCCAGCAGCACCGCCGGCGGGCAGGACGGAGTAGGGGATTTT. Protein sequence: CASSTAGGQDGVGDF.

The chain uses TRBV6-5 and TRBJ1-2; possible D gene TRBD1, 5 bases. This CDR3 region has 14 residues. Trimming took off 2 bases at V and 6 bases at J, with 13 bases between the two ends. The germline gives CDR1 MNHEY, CDR2 SVGAGI. Here the CDR3 DNA reads TGTGCCAGCAGTTACACGGGACGAGTCGATGGCTACACCTTC. As protein: CASSYTGRVDGYTF.

V gene TRBV7-8 combines with J gene TRBJ2-5; D remains unclear. Germline V CDR1 and CDR2: SGHVS, FQNEAQ. V was trimmed by 0 bases and J by 4 bases, leaving 9 bases between them. This CDR3 is 14 amino acids long. CDR3 in DNA: TGTGCCAGCAGCTTAGCCCGGGTTGGAGAGACCCAGTACTTC. Protein product: CASSLARVGETQYF.

This clone was recorded only once. The chain links TRBV9 to TRBJ1-2, with D possibly being TRBD1 (6 bases). Germline CDR1 reads SGDLS; CDR2 reads YYNGEE. This CDR3 is 14 amino acids long. Between the trimmed V and J ends, which lost 3 bases and 8 bases, there was a span of 17 bases. Written as DNA, the CDR3 is TGTGCCAGCAGCGCTCCGGAGGGGGGTATGGGCTACACCTTC. This sequence encodes CASSAPEGGMGYTF. Using reference TRBV9 and TRBJ1-2 for the parts outside the CDR3, the full variable domain is DSGVTQTPKHLITATGQRVTLRCSPRSGDLSVYWYQQSLDQGLQFLIQYYNGEERAKGNILERFSAQQFPDLHSELNLSSLELGDSALYFCASSAPEGGMGYTFGSGTRLTVV.

This clone was observed once. The chain uses TRBV19 and TRBJ2-6, with a tentative D call TRBD1 (5 bases). CDR1 is LNHDA, CDR2 SQIVND, per germline (reference sequence). V lost 7 bases, J lost 2 bases, and 18 bases lay in between. This CDR3 has 17 amino acids. The CDR3 sequence: CASIRAGLVAGANVLTF. DNA of the CDR3: TGTGCCAGTATCCGGGCAGGGTTAGTGGCTGGGGCCAACGTCCTGACTTTC.

CDR3 DNA sequence: TGTGCCAGTAGTATGCGGGACTCCGAGAACACTGAAGCTTTCTTT. Translating gives CASSMRDSENTEAFF. The chain joins TRBV19 to TRBJ1-1, with D perhaps matching TRBD1 (5 bases). V lost 3 bases, J lost 1 base, and 12 bases lay in between. Germline CDR1 is LNHDA and CDR2 is SQIVND (reference sequence). This CDR3 spans 15 amino acids.

This clone was detected only once. V usage is TRBV9 and J usage is TRBJ2-2, with 9 bases that match TRBD2. J was trimmed by 8 bases and V by 2 bases; bases with no gene match: 1. Germline CDR1 is SGDLS and CDR2 is YYNGEE. CDR3 size: 13 residues. The CDR3: CASSVGLAGELFF. DNA for the CDR3: TGTGCCAGCAGCGTTGGACTAGCGGGGGAGCTGTTTTTT.

This chain connects TRBV2 to TRBJ1-5; no firm D call. V lost 6 bases and J 5 bases, leaving 14 bases between the germline ends. CDR3 length: 14 residues. The germline V gene has CDR1 SNHLY and CDR2 FYNNEI. CDR3 protein: CASSNINRDQPQHF. CDR3 coding DNA: TGTGCCAGCAGCAATATTAACAGAGATCAGCCCCAGCATTTT.

The chain links TRBV4-3 to TRBJ2-7, with D maybe TRBD1 (7 bases). Per germline, CDR1 LGHNA and CDR2 YSLEER. V was pared by 0 bases and J by 7 bases, with 13 bases between. The CDR3 spans 14 residues. Here the CDR3 reads CASSQDEGAGEQYF. In DNA, the CDR3 is TGCGCCAGCAGCCAAGATGAGGGGGCGGGGGAGCAGTACTTC.

The count of this clone is one. V is TRBV7-9 and J is TRBJ1-3, with D unclear. Trimming shortened V by 1 base and J by 0 bases, and 4 bases separated the two germline ends. The CDR3 contains 14 residues. CDR1 is SEHNR, CDR2 FQNEAQ, per germline (reference sequence). The CDR3 loop is CASSLVLSGNTIYF. The CDR3 DNA reads as TGTGCCAGCAGCTTAGTACTCTCTGGAAACACCATATATTTT.

This chain links TRBV9 with TRBJ2-5, with TRBD1 matching over 7 bases. Germline V gene sequence: CDR1 SGDLS, CDR2 YYNGEE. The trim removed 4 bases at V and 3 bases at J, leaving 6 bases unmatched. The CDR3 spans 14 residues. The CDR3 DNA follows: TGTGCCAGCAGCCTTTGGACAGGAGAAGAGACCCAGTACTTC. It translates to CASSLWTGEETQYF.

The V call is TRBV5-1, the J call TRBJ2-3; unclear D gene. V gave up 0 bases and J gave up 4 bases, with 12 bases separating them. CDR1 is SGHRS and CDR2 is YFSETQ in the germline V gene. The CDR3 is 15 residues long. CDR3 nucleotides: TGCGCCAGCAGCTTGGAAGCCAATAGTGCAGATACGCAGTATTTT. Encoded protein: CASSLEANSADTQYF. Based on the CDR3 plus reference TRBV5-1 and TRBJ2-3, the full variable domain is KAGVTQTPRYLIKTRGQQVTLSCSPISGHRSVSWYQQTPGQGLQFLFEYFSETQRNKGNFPGRFSGRQFSNSRSEMNVSTLELGDSALYLCASSLEANSADTQYFGPGTRLTVL.

The chain is built from TRBV4-3 and TRBJ1-1, with D possibly TRBD1 on 5 matching bases. The V gene's germline CDR1 is LGHNA and CDR2 YSLEER. The ends were cut back, 4 bases at V and 7 bases at J, with 16 bases in the middle. This CDR3 has 14 residues. The CDR3 loop reads CASSREQVFSEAFF. DNA of the CDR3: TGCGCCAGCAGCCGCGAACAGGTTTTCAGTGAAGCTTTCTTT.